The rows below give T cell receptor beta chains drawn from one sample of a study of T-cell reconstitution after alpha-beta-depleted transplantation in children. TCRdb independently ran MiXCR on the PCR reads; one entry per CDR3 protein. The profile shows under 750,000 distinct CDR3 sequences, under 30% of them singletons. Sequencing used PBMCs, mostly from graft donor cells, obtained 360 days after TCRalphabeta/CD19-depleted stem cell transplant. These receptors originate from a boy younger than two who had a stem cell transplant for acute myeloid leukemia, so the T cells may come from the graft donor. Each CDR3 is given with its conserved first and last residue. Fields, in order: V gene, D gene, J gene, clone size, CDR3 DNA, CDR3 protein. A D gene is named only where the DNA matches it firmly. Clone size is given for some rows only: seen once, a few or many times, or a class if the clone is expanded.

V: TRBV15; D: .; J: TRBJ2-5; size: few; DNA: TGTGCCACCAGCAGAGTTAAGGAGACCCAGTACTTC; CDR3: CATSRVKETQYF
V: TRBV29-1; D: .; J: TRBJ2-1; size: many; DNA: TGCAGCGGGGGGGCCAATTCTGCCAAAGGGGAGCAGTTCTTC; CDR3: CSGGANSAKGEQFF
V: TRBV20-1; D: TRBD1; J: TRBJ2-2; size: many; DNA: TGCAGTGCTAGAGACCCGGGACAGGGGAACACCGGGGAGCTGTTTTTT; CDR3: CSARDPGQGNTGELFF
V: TRBV20-1; D: .; J: TRBJ2-5; size: .; DNA: TGCAGTGCTGACTCCGACAGAGAAGAGACCCAGTACTTC; CDR3: CSADSDREETQYF
V: TRBV7-9; D: TRBD1; J: TRBJ2-3; size: .; DNA: TGTGCCAGCAGATTCTCCGGGACAGGGGAAGATACGCAGTATTTT; CDR3: CASRFSGTGEDTQYF
V: TRBV7-2; D: .; J: TRBJ1-4; size: many; DNA: TGTGCCAGCAGCCTCCAAGGGAGAACTGAAAAACTGTTTTTT; CDR3: CASSLQGRTEKLFF
V: TRBV7-2; D: .; J: TRBJ2-5; size: many; DNA: TGTGCCAGCGTTCGGGGGACCGGAGAGACCCAGTACTTC; CDR3: CASVRGTGETQYF
V: TRBV20-1; D: .; J: TRBJ2-5; size: many; DNA: TGCAGTGCTCCTAACCGCCCTTTTGCGGGGCGTCTACAAGAGACCCAGTACTTC; CDR3: CSAPNRPFAGRLQETQYF
V: TRBV18; D: .; J: TRBJ2-3; size: .; DNA: TGTGCCAGCTCACCTCGTGAGGGACTCGGCACAGATACGCAGTATTTT; CDR3: CASSPREGLGTDTQYF
V: TRBV24-1; D: TRBD2; J: TRBJ2-1; size: many; DNA: TGTGCCACCAGTGATTTAAAGCGGGGGGTTTACAATGAGCAGTTCTTC; CDR3: CATSDLKRGVYNEQFF
V: TRBV11-2; D: TRBD2; J: TRBJ2-6; size: few; DNA: TGTGCCAGCAGCCCGTACCTCAGGACTAGCTCTGGAGGGGCCAACGTCCTGACTTTC; CDR3: CASSPYLRTSSGGANVLTF
V: TRBV5-6; D: TRBD2; J: TRBJ2-5; size: many; DNA: TGTGCCAGCAGCTTGGAACTAGCGGGGGGACCTCAAGAGACCCAGTACTTC; CDR3: CASSLELAGGPQETQYF
V: TRBV20-1; D: .; J: TRBJ2-7; size: few; DNA: TGCAGTGCTAGAGATACGGGGCAGGGTAGGTCTTACGAGCAGTACTTC; CDR3: CSARDTGQGRSYEQYF
V: TRBV6-5; D: .; J: TRBJ1-4; size: .; DNA: TGTGCCAGCAGTTACACAGTAACTAATGAAAAACTGTTTTTT; CDR3: CASSYTVTNEKLFF
V: TRBV20-1; D: .; J: TRBJ1-5; size: .; DNA: TGCAGTGCTAGAGATCCCTGGACAGAGAGGGGCAATCAGCCCCTGCATTTT; CDR3: CSARDPWTERGNQPLHF
V: TRBV7-2; D: TRBD2; J: TRBJ2-1; size: many; DNA: TGTGCCAGCAGCTTCCCAACTAGCGGGGGGGCCAAGTTCTTC; CDR3: CASSFPTSGGAKFF
V: TRBV30; D: TRBD2; J: TRBJ2-1; size: few; DNA: TGTGCCTGGGCCGGGACTATGTCCTCCAATGAGCAGTTCTTC; CDR3: CAWAGTMSSNEQFF
V: TRBV21-1; D: .; J: TRBJ2-1; size: many; DNA: TGTGCCAGCAGCGCCATGAAAACAGGGGGCGCCCACAATGAGCAGTTCTTC; CDR3: CASSAMKTGGAHNEQFF
V: TRBV5-4; D: TRBD1; J: TRBJ2-3; size: .; DNA: TGTGCCAGCAGCTTGGGTGGGACAGCCGCGCAGCCTAGCACAGATACGCAGTATTTT; CDR3: CASSLGGTAAQPSTDTQYF
V: TRBV10-1; D: TRBD1; J: TRBJ2-3; size: few; DNA: TGCGCCAGCAGTTGGACAGGGGGAGATACGCAGTATTTT; CDR3: CASSWTGGDTQYF
V: TRBV10-2; D: TRBD1; J: TRBJ2-1; size: .; DNA: TGCGCCAGCAGGGACAGGGACAATGAGCAGTTCTTC; CDR3: CASRDRDNEQFF
V: TRBV24-1; D: .; J: TRBJ1-1; size: few; DNA: TGTGCCACCCATGACGGGAACACTGAAGCTTTCTTT; CDR3: CATHDGNTEAFF
V: TRBV24-1; D: .; J: TRBJ2-1; size: few; DNA: TGTGCCACCAGTGATGTGGGACGGTACAATGAGCAGTTCTTC; CDR3: CATSDVGRYNEQFF
V: TRBV20-1; D: .; J: TRBJ2-3; size: many; DNA: TGCAGTGCTTTTTATTCCGGGAACCCGTTGCGAGATACGCAGTATTTT; CDR3: CSAFYSGNPLRDTQYF
V: TRBV12-3/TRBV12-4; D: .; J: TRBJ1-1; size: few; DNA: TGTGCCAGCAGCCCCGCCCCCGCGGGGACGACTGAAGCTTTCTTT; CDR3: CASSPAPAGTTEAFF
V: TRBV24-1; D: TRBD1; J: TRBJ2-1; size: many; DNA: TGTGCCACCAGTGATCCCGACAGGGTACCGGGTAATGAGCAGTTCTTC; CDR3: CATSDPDRVPGNEQFF
V: TRBV20-1; D: TRBD2; J: TRBJ2-3; size: .; DNA: TGCAGTGCCCCCGTAAAGCGGGGGCTAGATACGCAGTATTTT; CDR3: CSAPVKRGLDTQYF
V: TRBV7-9; D: .; J: TRBJ2-3; size: .; DNA: TGTGCCAGCAGCCCACAGGGTCTCGGCGGTTTCACAGATACGCAGTATTTT; CDR3: CASSPQGLGGFTDTQYF
V: TRBV6-5; D: .; J: TRBJ2-7; size: many; DNA: TGTGCCAGCAGTTACGGTTGGGGAGCCCACTCCTACGAGCAGTACTTC; CDR3: CASSYGWGAHSYEQYF
V: TRBV20-1; D: .; J: TRBJ2-1; size: many; DNA: TGCAGTGCTAGAGATAGGGCGGGGTGGAATGAGCAGTTCTTC; CDR3: CSARDRAGWNEQFF
V: TRBV7-9; D: TRBD1; J: TRBJ2-3; size: many; DNA: TGTGCCAGCAGCTTAAACGACAGGGGTGATACGCAGTATTTT; CDR3: CASSLNDRGDTQYF
V: TRBV20-1; D: .; J: TRBJ2-1; size: many; DNA: TGCAGTGTGGAGGCGGGTTTTAGGTACAATGAGCAGTTCTTC; CDR3: CSVEAGFRYNEQFF
V: TRBV28; D: TRBD1; J: TRBJ2-6; size: few; DNA: TGTGCCAGCAGAGGAGGACAGGGAAGCTCTGGGGCCAACGTCCTGACTTTC; CDR3: CASRGGQGSSGANVLTF